These 26 T cell receptor beta chains share one sample of origin, sequenced in a study of blood T cell repertoires in COVID-19. TCRdb's copy holds only in-frame clones and misses some; the assay was immunoSEQ multiplex PCR. This table holds 150,000 to 200,000 clones, around 87% found once. Input material: peripheral blood. The receptor set was obtained from a man younger than 30 with acute or convalescent COVID-19.

The chain employs TRBV6-5 and TRBJ2-2, with a tentative D call TRBD2 (5 bases). V was trimmed by 8 bases and J by 6 bases, leaving 13 bases between them. CDR3 length equals 13 residues. Looked up from germline, CDR1 is MNHEY and CDR2 is SVGAGI. The CDR3 region has the DNA TGTGCCAGCCCCCTAGGGCGGGCCGGGGAGCTGTTTTTT. It specifies CASPLGRAGELFF.

The V and J genes are TRBV19 and TRBJ2-3; 10 nucleotides agree with TRBD1. The germline V gene has CDR1 LNHDA and CDR2 SQIVND (reference sequence). CDR3 length equals 15 residues. Losses at the gene ends were 6 bases for V and 5 bases for J; bases not matched to a gene: 8. In DNA form, the CDR3 reads TGTGCCAGTAGCTCGAGGGGGACAGGGGAAGATACGCAGTATTTT. Its translation: CASSSRGTGEDTQYF.

The chain links TRBV5-1 to TRBJ2-3; a possible D gene is TRBD2 (6 bases). Germline V CDR1 and CDR2: SGHRS, YFSETQ. The CDR3 totals 15 residues. V dropped 0 bases and J dropped 3 bases, with 11 bases sitting between them. Here the CDR3 reads CASSLGGVNTDTQYF. For the CDR3, the DNA is TGCGCCAGCAGCTTGGGCGGGGTCAATACAGATACGCAGTATTTT.

The chain carries TRBV2 and TRBJ1-4, with D possibly being TRBD1 (6 bases). The V end lost 7 bases, the J end lost 7 bases, and 19 bases lay between the germline ends. CDR3 size: 15 residues. CDR1 SNHLY and CDR2 FYNNEI come from the germline V gene. The CDR3 loop reads CASTQAGAVSEKLFF. CDR3 bases: TGTGCCAGCACCCAAGCGGGGGCGGTGAGTGAAAAACTGTTTTTT.

The chain links TRBV12-5 to TRBJ1-2, with TRBD1 identical over 11 bases. Germline CDR1 reads LGHNT; CDR2 reads FRNRAP. After removal of 5 bases from V and 6 bases from J, the junction contained 2 bases not matched to a gene. The CDR3 covers 13 residues. The CDR3 is CASGPDRGHGYTF. In DNA form, the CDR3 reads TGTGCTAGTGGTCCGGACAGGGGGCATGGCTACACCTTC.

With respect to this clone: Other nucleotide sequences in the sample specify the same CDR3. The chain uses TRBV2 and TRBJ1-2; 7 bases line up with TRBD1. Losses at the gene ends were 6 bases for V and 2 bases for J; bases not matched to a gene: 3. Germline V gene lookup returns CDR1 SNHLY and CDR2 FYNNEI. The CDR3 contains 13 residues. The CDR3 DNA sequence: TGTGCCAGCAGGCAACAGGGGAACTATGGCTACACCTTC. This sequence encodes CASRQQGNYGYTF. Combining the CDR3 with reference TRBV2 and TRBJ1-2 gives the whole variable domain EPEVTQTPSHQVTQMGQEVILRCVPISNHLYFYWYRQILGQKVEFLVSFYNNEISEKSEIFDDQFSVERPDGSNFTLKIRSTKLEDSAMYFCASRQQGNYGYTFGSGTRLTVV.

This clone occurred once. The V and J genes are TRBV27 and TRBJ2-1; tentative D call: TRBD1 (5 bases). CDR1 and CDR2 from the germline V gene are MNHEY and SMNVEV (reference sequence). The CDR3 has 14 amino acids. V was trimmed by 5 bases and J by 3 bases, leaving 11 bases between them. The CDR3 bases are TGTGCCAGCAGTCTTTCCCAGGGCTACAATGAGCAGTTCTTC. Residues: CASSLSQGYNEQFF.

The chain has TRBV25-1 and TRBJ1-1; weak D call: TRBD1 (5 bases). V was cut by 6 bases and J by 3 bases, with 8 bases left in between. Germline V CDR1 and CDR2: MGHDK, SYGVNS. The CDR3 spans 12 residues. DNA of the CDR3: TGTGCCAGCAGAGACAGTCACACTGAAGCTTTCTTT. Translating it yields CASRDSHTEAFF.

This sequence joins TRBV6-5 and TRBJ1-5, with TRBD1 as a possible D gene (6 bases). Germline V CDR1 and CDR2: MNHEY, SVGAGI. V was cut by 6 bases and J by 3 bases, with 15 bases left in between. CDR3 size: 15 residues. The CDR3 region is CASSLAGALNQPQHF. The CDR3 nucleotides read TGTGCCAGCAGCCTCGCAGGGGCCCTCAATCAGCCCCAGCATTTT.

The genes are TRBV30 and TRBJ1-3; D is undetermined. CDR3 size: 11 residues. Trimming removed 4 bases from V and 7 bases from J, with 8 bases in between. Germline CDR1 reads GTSNPN; CDR2 reads SVGIG (reference sequence). The CDR3 DNA reads TGTGCCTGGACTTCGGGTAACACCATATATTTT. The encoded protein is CAWTSGNTIYF.

V and J are TRBV13 and TRBJ1-2; a weak D match, TRBD1 (5 bases). CDR1 and CDR2 from the germline V gene are PRHDT and FYEKMQ (reference sequence). The CDR3 extends over 16 amino acids. V was shortened by 0 bases and J by 0 bases, with 11 bases between the two germline ends. The CDR3 coding sequence is TGTGCCAGCAGCTTAGGGACAGAAGAGGCTAACTATGGCTACACCTTC. It encodes CASSLGTEEANYGYTF.

V is TRBV9 and J is TRBJ1-6; 9 nucleotides match TRBD1. The V and J ends lost 0 bases and 9 bases, in that order; junction bases with no gene match: 4. This CDR3 spans 15 amino acids. The germline gives CDR1 SGDLS, CDR2 YYNGEE. CDR3 in amino acids: CASSVAGTGLSPLHF. The CDR3, as DNA: TGTGCCAGCAGCGTAGCCGGGACAGGGCTTTCACCCCTCCACTTT.

The V gene is TRBV6-5, the J gene TRBJ1-2; D is undetermined. Trimming shortened V by 0 bases and J by 0 bases, and 8 bases separated the two germline ends. Germline V gene data show CDR1 as MNHEY and CDR2 as SVGAGI. The CDR3 sequence is 15 residues long. CDR3 in amino acids: CASSYSARTNYGYTF. Written as DNA, the CDR3 is TGTGCCAGCAGTTACTCTGCCAGGACTAACTATGGCTACACCTTC.

CDR3 residues: CATSEPTVRRAGRPTVQETQYF. CDR3 in DNA: TGTGCCACCAGTGAGCCAACCGTACGGCGAGCGGGTCGCCCAACTGTCCAAGAGACCCAGTACTTC. This chain joins TRBV24-1 and TRBJ2-5, with a tentative D call TRBD2 (6 bases). Looked up from germline, CDR1 is KGHDR and CDR2 is SFDVKD. Trimming left V 4 bases short and J 1 base short, with 33 bases between. This CDR3 region has 22 residues.

The chain links TRBV30 to TRBJ1-3; D gene ambiguous. The CDR3 totals 13 residues. Between the trimmed V and J ends, which lost 4 bases and 0 bases, there was a span of 7 bases. Germline-derived CDR1 and CDR2 are GTSNPN and SVGIG (reference sequence). CDR3 amino acids: CAWKGSSGNTIYF. The CDR3 DNA reads TGTGCCTGGAAAGGGAGCTCTGGAAACACCATATATTTT.

The chain uses TRBV4-2 and TRBJ1-1; a weak D match, TRBD1 (6 bases). Germline-derived CDR1 and CDR2 are LGHNA and YNFKEQ. There are 14 residues in the CDR3. V lost 1 base, J lost 5 bases, and 11 bases lay in between. The CDR3 coding sequence is TGTGCCAGCAGCCAAGTGCAGGGGCGGACTGAAGCTTTCTTT. Encoded protein: CASSQVQGRTEAFF.

The chain carries TRBV7-9 and TRBJ2-5; 9 bases map to TRBD2. Germline lookup yields CDR1 SEHNR and CDR2 FQNEAQ (reference sequence). There are 15 residues in the CDR3. J was trimmed by 5 bases and V by 3 bases; bases with no gene match: 7. This CDR3 is CASSFLSGGGETQYF. DNA for the CDR3: TGTGCCAGCAGCTTTCTTAGCGGGGGTGGGGAGACCCAGTACTTC.

The V call is TRBV19, the J call TRBJ2-6; TRBD1 aligns across 10 bases. This CDR3 contains 15 residues. J lost 2 bases, V lost 6 bases, and 1 base had no gene match. Germline-derived CDR1 and CDR2 are LNHDA and SQIVND (reference sequence). Here the CDR3 DNA reads TGTGCCAGTAGAGGACAGGGGGCTGGGGCCAACGTCCTGACTTTC. Its protein is CASRGQGAGANVLTF.

The chain couples TRBV12-5 to TRBJ2-5, with D perhaps TRBD1 (5 bases). V was trimmed by 3 bases and J by 4 bases, leaving 9 bases between them. Germline V gene sequence: CDR1 LGHNT, CDR2 FRNRAP. The CDR3 loop spans 13 amino acids. In DNA form, the CDR3 reads TGTGCTAGTGGTTTAGGGGTGCGAGAGACCCAGTACTTC. As protein: CASGLGVRETQYF.

The chain couples TRBV30 to TRBJ1-4; D is perhaps TRBD1 (5 bases). The V end lost 4 bases, the J end lost 7 bases, and 16 bases lay between the germline ends. Germline lookup yields CDR1 GTSNPN and CDR2 SVGIG (reference sequence). This CDR3 has 14 amino acids. CDR3 sequence: CAWNPTVRAEKLFF. The CDR3 DNA reads as TGTGCCTGGAACCCGACAGTAAGGGCTGAAAAACTGTTTTTT.

The chain uses TRBV24-1 and TRBJ1-4, with D perhaps TRBD1 (5 bases). Trimming took off 6 bases at V and 7 bases at J, with 17 bases between the two ends. The length of the CDR3 is 15 residues. Germline V gene lookup returns CDR1 KGHDR and CDR2 SFDVKD. CDR3 nucleotide sequence: TGTGCCACCAGTCAGGGAAGCCGAGGTTTTGAAAAACTGTTTTTT. Its translation: CATSQGSRGFEKLFF.

The chain recombines TRBV19 with TRBJ1-6, with D unclear. V was pared by 7 bases and J by 7 bases, with 11 bases between. This CDR3 has 13 amino acids. The germline V gene encodes CDR1 LNHDA and CDR2 SQIVND (reference sequence). The chain's CDR3 is CASTAVENSPLHF. For the CDR3, the DNA is TGTGCCAGTACGGCGGTAGAGAATTCACCCCTCCACTTT.

This clone was detected only once. CDR3 sequence reads: CASSLAGGPFNEQFF. In DNA, the CDR3 is TGTGCCAGTAGCCTAGCGGGGGGGCCGTTCAATGAGCAGTTCTTC. The J gene is TRBJ2-1, the V gene TRBV19; 12 positions match TRBD2. Looked up from germline, CDR1 is LNHDA and CDR2 is SQIVND (reference sequence). There are 15 residues in the CDR3. V lost 6 bases to trimming and J lost 6 bases; unmatched junction nucleotides: 6.

This chain joins TRBV4-2 and TRBJ2-1, with TRBD2 matching 11 bases. This CDR3 region has 18 residues. Trimming cost V 0 bases and J 6 bases; bases outside gene matches: 10. The V gene's germline CDR1 is LGHNA and CDR2 YNFKEQ. In DNA form, the CDR3 reads TGTGCCAGCAGCCAAGATCGTTTATCTAGCGGGGGGTCCAATGAGCAGTTCTTC. It encodes CASSQDRLSSGGSNEQFF.

The J gene is TRBJ2-6, the V gene TRBV10-2, with D perhaps TRBD2 (5 bases). Deletions cut 5 bases from V and 0 bases from J, with 11 bases between. Germline values: CDR1 WSHSY, CDR2 SAAADI. This CDR3 is built from 16 residues. Here the CDR3 reads CASSKDGDSGANVLTF. The CDR3 coding sequence is TGCGCCAGCAGTAAAGACGGGGACTCTGGGGCCAACGTCCTGACTTTC.

V usage is TRBV6-1 and J usage is TRBJ2-7, with D perhaps TRBD2 (5 bases). The CDR3 consists of 15 residues. Germline loops: CDR1 MNHNS, CDR2 SASEGT. Trimming took off 0 bases at V and 5 bases at J, with 14 bases between the two ends. Here the CDR3 reads CASSEAFHLAHEQYV. In nucleotides, the CDR3 is TGTGCCAGCAGTGAAGCGTTTCATCTAGCCCACGAGCAGTACGTC.